These 28 T cell receptor beta chains were all obtained from the same sample, sequenced in a study of blood T cell repertoires in COVID-19. Data came from immunoSEQ multiplex PCR; TCRdb stores just in-frame clones and leaves some out. The table has about 69,000 clones, roughly 80% seen once. The sample was peripheral blood. The origin of the receptors is a man in his fifties or sixties with acute or convalescent COVID-19.

The V gene is TRBV27, the J gene TRBJ2-4; 9 bases are shared with TRBD1. Germline-derived CDR1 and CDR2 are MNHEY and SMNVEV (reference sequence). The CDR3 runs 18 residues. The J segment lost 1 base and the V segment lost 0 bases, leaving 7 bases of the junction unmatched. The CDR3: CASSLSGTGLRAKNIQYF. The CDR3, as DNA: TGTGCCAGCAGTTTATCAGGGACAGGGTTGAGGGCCAAAAACATTCAGTACTTC.

V and J are TRBV7-8 and TRBJ1-3; no clear D. Looked up from germline, CDR1 is SGHVS and CDR2 is FQNEAQ. The V and J ends lost 0 bases and 0 bases respectively, with 9 bases between them. The CDR3 is 16 residues long. The CDR3 region is CASSLAESHSGNTIYF. The CDR3, as DNA: TGTGCCAGCAGCTTAGCGGAGAGCCACTCTGGAAACACCATATATTTT. Full variable domain (remainder filled in from reference TRBV7-8 and TRBJ1-3): GAGVSQSPRYKVAKRGQDVALRCDPISGHVSLFWYQQALGQGPEFLTYFQNEAQLDKSGLPSDRFFAERPEGSVSTLKIQRTQQEDSAVYLCASSLAESHSGNTIYFGEGSWLTVV.

This chain joins TRBV29-1 and TRBJ1-4; no clear D gene. The CDR3 has 10 amino acids. The germline CDR1 and CDR2 sequences are SQVTM and ANQGSEA. Trimming left V 5 bases short and J 6 bases short, with 4 bases between. The CDR3 bases are TGCAGCGTTTCGGATGAAAAACTGTTTTTT. Its translation: CSVSDEKLFF.

The chain links TRBV7-2 to TRBJ1-5; 7 bases are a match to TRBD1. The CDR3 consists of 15 residues. Trimming cost V 6 bases and J 4 bases; bases outside gene matches: 9. Germline V lookup: CDR1 SGHTA, CDR2 FQGNSA. This CDR3 reads CASRADRWSNQPQHF. The CDR3 nucleotides read TGTGCCAGCAGGGCGGACAGGTGGTCAAATCAGCCCCAGCATTTT.

This chain links TRBV5-1 with TRBJ1-2, with 7 bases fitting TRBD1. This CDR3 spans 13 amino acids. V dropped 3 bases and J dropped 4; count of bases not matched to a gene: 3. Germline loops: CDR1 SGHRS, CDR2 YFSETQ. The DNA of the CDR3 is TGCGCCAGCAGCTACGGGACAGTCTATGGCTACACCTTC. This gives the protein CASSYGTVYGYTF.

The V gene is TRBV6-5, the J gene TRBJ2-5; D is possibly TRBD1 (6 bases). The CDR3 consists of 16 residues. Germline V gene data show CDR1 as MNHEY and CDR2 as SVGAGI. The V end lost 0 bases, the J end lost 4 bases, and 15 bases lay between the germline ends. CDR3 region: CASSYSGEGGAETQYF. The CDR3, as DNA: TGTGCCAGCAGTTACTCAGGCGAAGGGGGTGCAGAGACCCAGTACTTC.

This chain connects TRBV6-5 to TRBJ1-4; TRBD1 matches 7 bases. In germline, CDR1 is MNHEY, CDR2 SVGAGI. CDR3 length: 15 amino acids. Trimming cost V 2 bases and J 8 bases; bases outside gene matches: 8. The CDR3 DNA follows: TGTGCCAGCAGTTACAGGGGGCCTACTCTAGAAAAACTGTTTTTT. Translated, it gives CASSYRGPTLEKLFF.

The rearrangement links TRBV5-5 to TRBJ1-1; no reliable D call. V lost 4 bases, J lost 4 bases, and 17 bases lay in between. The CDR3 consists of 15 residues. Per germline, CDR1 SGHKS and CDR2 YYEKEE (reference sequence). The chain's CDR3 is CASSQVPRRGTEAFF. The CDR3 region has the DNA TGTGCCAGCAGCCAGGTCCCGCGGCGGGGCACTGAAGCTTTCTTT.

The chain couples TRBV5-1 to TRBJ1-1; D is perhaps TRBD1 (5 bases). The germline CDR1 and CDR2 sequences are SGHRS and YFSETQ. CDR3 length: 14 residues. The V and J ends lost 0 bases and 1 base respectively, with 7 bases between them. The CDR3 DNA sequence: TGCGCCAGCAGCTTGGACAGGCAGAACACTGAAGCTTTCTTT. This encodes CASSLDRQNTEAFF.

This clone was seen only once. Here the CDR3 reads CASRMDRGRGEQYF. The CDR3 region has the DNA TGTGCCAGCAGGATGGACAGGGGGCGAGGGGAGCAGTACTTC. The gene calls are TRBV28 and TRBJ2-7, with 11 bases matching TRBD1. This CDR3 region has 14 residues. Trimming at V came to 6 bases and at J to 7 bases, leaving 8 bases not matched to a gene. Germline lookup yields CDR1 MDHEN and CDR2 SYDVKM. Supplemented by reference TRBV28 and TRBJ2-7, the full variable domain reads DVKVTQSSRYLVKRTGEKVFLECVQDMDHENMFWYRQDPGLGLRLIYFSYDVKMKEKGDIPEGYSVSREKKERFSLILESASTNQTSMYLCASRMDRGRGEQYFGPGTRLTVT.

This clone occurred once. The J gene is TRBJ2-7, the V gene TRBV6-5; 9 positions match TRBD1. CDR1 and CDR2 from the germline V gene are MNHEY and SVGAGI. V shed 4 bases and J 4 bases; nucleotides not matched to a gene: 8. The CDR3 is 15 amino acids. CDR3 loop: CASSSAGTGLYEQYF. CDR3 in DNA: TGTGCCAGCAGTTCCGCCGGGACAGGGTTGTACGAGCAGTACTTC.

The J gene is TRBJ2-5, the V gene TRBV7-2, with TRBD2 matching 8 bases. V lost 2 bases and J lost 1; bases outside the gene matches: 6. Germline CDR1 is SGHTA and CDR2 is FQGNSA. This CDR3 is built from 16 residues. The CDR3 protein is CASSLRSGGTQETQYF. CDR3 DNA sequence: TGTGCCAGCAGCTTACGGTCGGGGGGGACCCAAGAGACCCAGTACTTC.

V usage is TRBV10-2 and J usage is TRBJ2-7; the D gene is possibly TRBD2 (6 bases). The CDR3 loop spans 15 amino acids. Trimming cost V 1 base and J 5 bases, with 15 bases left between them. Germline CDR1 reads WSHSY; CDR2 reads SAAADI. The CDR3 reads CASSEWGGWLDEQYF. CDR3 DNA: TGCGCCAGCAGTGAGTGGGGAGGTTGGCTCGACGAGCAGTACTTC.

The gene calls are TRBV5-1 and TRBJ1-4; TRBD1 might be the D (5 bases). Trimming left V 1 base short and J 8 bases short, with 15 bases between. Per germline, CDR1 SGHRS and CDR2 YFSETQ. The CDR3 has 15 residues. The DNA of the CDR3 is TGCGCCAGCAGCTTGACAGGACCCGAGGTAGAAAAACTGTTTTTT. This codes for CASSLTGPEVEKLFF. Based on the CDR3 plus reference TRBV5-1 and TRBJ1-4, the full variable domain is KAGVTQTPRYLIKTRGQQVTLSCSPISGHRSVSWYQQTPGQGLQFLFEYFSETQRNKGNFPGRFSGRQFSNSRSEMNVSTLELGDSALYLCASSLTGPEVEKLFFGSGTQLSVL.

This chain uses TRBV29-1 with TRBJ1-4; 10 bases align to TRBD1. The CDR3 has 12 residues. Per the germline V gene, CDR1 is SQVTM and CDR2 is ANQGSEA. The V segment lost 6 bases and the J segment 8 bases; nucleotides outside the gene matches: 3. The CDR3 DNA is TGCAGCGTGGGACAGGGGCGCGAAAAACTGTTTTTT. Its protein is CSVGQGREKLFF. The variable domain in full, with the rest retrieved from reference TRBV29-1 and TRBJ1-4, is SAVISQKPSRDICQRGTSLTIQCQVDSQVTMMFWYRQQPGQSLTLIATANQGSEATYESGFVIDKFPISRPNLTFSTLTVSNMSPEDSSIYLCSVGQGREKLFFGSGTQLSVL.

The rearrangement joins TRBV4-3 to TRBJ1-6; D might be TRBD1 (6 bases). The V and J ends lost 0 bases and 7 bases respectively, with 13 bases between them. Germline values: CDR1 LGHNA, CDR2 YSLEER. This CDR3 spans 16 amino acids. The CDR3: CASSQDGGHSNSPLHF. The CDR3 DNA sequence: TGCGCCAGCAGCCAAGATGGGGGCCACAGCAATTCACCCCTCCACTTT.

This clone was found a few times. The chain is built from TRBV11-2 and TRBJ1-1; 7 bases fit TRBD1. This CDR3 comprises 17 residues. Germline CDR1 reads SGHAT; CDR2 reads FQNNGV. V gave up 3 bases and J gave up 2 bases; unmatched junction bases: 12. This CDR3 is CASSFGLWQGENTEAFF. CDR3 DNA sequence: TGTGCCAGCAGCTTTGGGTTATGGCAGGGGGAAAACACTGAAGCTTTCTTT.

CDR3 residues: CASSLRPGNEQFF. In nucleotides, the CDR3 is TGTGCCAGCAGCCTGCGACCGGGGAATGAGCAGTTCTTC. The rearrangement joins TRBV7-9 to TRBJ2-1; the D gene is possibly TRBD2 (5 bases). V was pared by 5 bases and J by 7 bases, with 12 bases between. The V gene's germline CDR1 is SEHNR and CDR2 FQNEAQ (reference sequence). CDR3 length: 13 residues.

The chain links TRBV6-5 to TRBJ2-1; D is possibly TRBD2 (6 bases). This CDR3 is built from 13 residues. Germline V lookup: CDR1 MNHEY, CDR2 SVGAGI. V was pared by 4 bases and J by 8 bases, with 12 bases between. For the CDR3, the DNA is TGTGCCAGCAGTTTCACCACGGGGGATGAGCAGTTCTTC. Its protein is CASSFTTGDEQFF.

The rearrangement joins TRBV11-2 to TRBJ1-2; tentative D call: TRBD1 (5 bases). Trimming cost V 5 bases and J 4 bases, with 17 bases left between them. Germline values: CDR1 SGHAT, CDR2 FQNNGV. This CDR3 comprises 15 residues. Written as DNA, the CDR3 is TGTGCCAGCAGCCCGAAACAGACAGCGTTCTATGGCTACACCTTC. Its translation is CASSPKQTAFYGYTF.

The chain joins TRBV13 to TRBJ1-2, with 7 bases aligning to TRBD1. J gave up 8 bases and V 0 bases, and 6 bases lay outside the gene matches. Germline assignment: CDR1 PRHDT and CDR2 FYEKMQ (reference sequence). CDR3 length: 14 amino acids. CDR3 amino acids: CASSLGQGIGGYTF. The CDR3 DNA is TGTGCCAGCAGCTTAGGACAGGGGATAGGGGGCTACACCTTC.

This chain links TRBV24-1 with TRBJ2-5; 9 bases line up with TRBD2. The V gene end was trimmed by 2 bases and the J gene end by 3 bases; junction bases not matched to a gene: 12. The CDR3 totals 18 residues. Per germline, CDR1 KGHDR and CDR2 SFDVKD. In DNA, the CDR3 is TGTGCCACCAGTGATTCCACCCCAGCGGGGGGCTCGGAAGAGACCCAGTACTTC. Protein: CATSDSTPAGGSEETQYF.

The rearrangement joins TRBV18 to TRBJ1-2, with 9 bases lining up with TRBD1. The CDR3 extends over 14 amino acids. Germline CDR1 reads KGHSH; CDR2 reads LQKENI. V lost 6 bases, J lost 5 bases, and 7 bases stayed unmatched. CDR3 region: CASSQGQGTYGYTF. The CDR3 DNA is TGTGCCAGCTCCCAAGGACAGGGGACTTATGGCTACACCTTC.

The chain employs TRBV4-1 and TRBJ2-1; TRBD2 is a possible D gene (5 bases). Trimming removed 0 bases from V and 12 bases from J, with 12 bases in between. Germline assignment: CDR1 MGHRA and CDR2 YSYEKL. CDR3 size: 13 residues. CDR3 DNA: TGCGCCAGCAGCCAAGAGTCTACACTAGGGCAGTTCTTC. It is translated as CASSQESTLGQFF.

The V call is TRBV9, the J call TRBJ2-1, with unresolved D. The CDR3 consists of 16 residues. CDR1 is SGDLS, CDR2 YYNGEE, per germline. V was pared by 4 bases and J by 1 base, with 15 bases between. DNA of the CDR3: TGTGCCAGCAGCCCCCGGCCTTACGGGTCCTACAATGAGCAGTTCTTC. This codes for CASSPRPYGSYNEQFF.

CDR3 sequence: CASSLAGTRFNNEQFF. CDR3 nucleotide sequence: TGTGCCAGCAGCTTAGCCGGGACTAGGTTCAACAATGAGCAGTTCTTC. The chain couples TRBV7-6 to TRBJ2-1; 8 bases are shared with TRBD2. The germline gives CDR1 SGHVS, CDR2 FNYEAQ. The CDR3 consists of 16 residues. With 0 bases clipped from V and 5 bases from J, the junction kept 6 bases outside the gene matches. Variable domain in full (rest from reference TRBV7-6 and TRBJ2-1): GAGVSQSPRYKVTKRGQDVALRCDPISGHVSLYWYRQALGQGPEFLTYFNYEAQQDKSGLPNDRFSAERPEGSISTLTIQRTEQRDSAMYRCASSLAGTRFNNEQFFGPGTRLTVL.

This clone was seen a handful of times. The chain uses TRBV5-6 and TRBJ1-1, with unresolved D. CDR3 length: 14 amino acids. Per germline, CDR1 SGHDT and CDR2 YYEEEE. The ends were cut back, 5 bases at V and 6 bases at J, with 17 bases in the middle. This CDR3 reads CASRKDRGEAEAFF. CDR3 bases: TGTGCCAGCAGAAAAGACCGGGGAGAGGCTGAAGCTTTCTTT.

This clone appeared a single time. This chain uses TRBV7-9 with TRBJ2-2, with D uncertain. The CDR3 is 14 amino acids. The germline CDR1 and CDR2 sequences are SEHNR and FQNEAQ (reference sequence). V was pared by 7 bases and J by 4 bases, with 13 bases between. CDR3 in amino acids: CASNTLSGTGELFF. The CDR3 region has the DNA TGTGCCAGCAATACCCTGTCGGGCACCGGGGAGCTGTTTTTT.